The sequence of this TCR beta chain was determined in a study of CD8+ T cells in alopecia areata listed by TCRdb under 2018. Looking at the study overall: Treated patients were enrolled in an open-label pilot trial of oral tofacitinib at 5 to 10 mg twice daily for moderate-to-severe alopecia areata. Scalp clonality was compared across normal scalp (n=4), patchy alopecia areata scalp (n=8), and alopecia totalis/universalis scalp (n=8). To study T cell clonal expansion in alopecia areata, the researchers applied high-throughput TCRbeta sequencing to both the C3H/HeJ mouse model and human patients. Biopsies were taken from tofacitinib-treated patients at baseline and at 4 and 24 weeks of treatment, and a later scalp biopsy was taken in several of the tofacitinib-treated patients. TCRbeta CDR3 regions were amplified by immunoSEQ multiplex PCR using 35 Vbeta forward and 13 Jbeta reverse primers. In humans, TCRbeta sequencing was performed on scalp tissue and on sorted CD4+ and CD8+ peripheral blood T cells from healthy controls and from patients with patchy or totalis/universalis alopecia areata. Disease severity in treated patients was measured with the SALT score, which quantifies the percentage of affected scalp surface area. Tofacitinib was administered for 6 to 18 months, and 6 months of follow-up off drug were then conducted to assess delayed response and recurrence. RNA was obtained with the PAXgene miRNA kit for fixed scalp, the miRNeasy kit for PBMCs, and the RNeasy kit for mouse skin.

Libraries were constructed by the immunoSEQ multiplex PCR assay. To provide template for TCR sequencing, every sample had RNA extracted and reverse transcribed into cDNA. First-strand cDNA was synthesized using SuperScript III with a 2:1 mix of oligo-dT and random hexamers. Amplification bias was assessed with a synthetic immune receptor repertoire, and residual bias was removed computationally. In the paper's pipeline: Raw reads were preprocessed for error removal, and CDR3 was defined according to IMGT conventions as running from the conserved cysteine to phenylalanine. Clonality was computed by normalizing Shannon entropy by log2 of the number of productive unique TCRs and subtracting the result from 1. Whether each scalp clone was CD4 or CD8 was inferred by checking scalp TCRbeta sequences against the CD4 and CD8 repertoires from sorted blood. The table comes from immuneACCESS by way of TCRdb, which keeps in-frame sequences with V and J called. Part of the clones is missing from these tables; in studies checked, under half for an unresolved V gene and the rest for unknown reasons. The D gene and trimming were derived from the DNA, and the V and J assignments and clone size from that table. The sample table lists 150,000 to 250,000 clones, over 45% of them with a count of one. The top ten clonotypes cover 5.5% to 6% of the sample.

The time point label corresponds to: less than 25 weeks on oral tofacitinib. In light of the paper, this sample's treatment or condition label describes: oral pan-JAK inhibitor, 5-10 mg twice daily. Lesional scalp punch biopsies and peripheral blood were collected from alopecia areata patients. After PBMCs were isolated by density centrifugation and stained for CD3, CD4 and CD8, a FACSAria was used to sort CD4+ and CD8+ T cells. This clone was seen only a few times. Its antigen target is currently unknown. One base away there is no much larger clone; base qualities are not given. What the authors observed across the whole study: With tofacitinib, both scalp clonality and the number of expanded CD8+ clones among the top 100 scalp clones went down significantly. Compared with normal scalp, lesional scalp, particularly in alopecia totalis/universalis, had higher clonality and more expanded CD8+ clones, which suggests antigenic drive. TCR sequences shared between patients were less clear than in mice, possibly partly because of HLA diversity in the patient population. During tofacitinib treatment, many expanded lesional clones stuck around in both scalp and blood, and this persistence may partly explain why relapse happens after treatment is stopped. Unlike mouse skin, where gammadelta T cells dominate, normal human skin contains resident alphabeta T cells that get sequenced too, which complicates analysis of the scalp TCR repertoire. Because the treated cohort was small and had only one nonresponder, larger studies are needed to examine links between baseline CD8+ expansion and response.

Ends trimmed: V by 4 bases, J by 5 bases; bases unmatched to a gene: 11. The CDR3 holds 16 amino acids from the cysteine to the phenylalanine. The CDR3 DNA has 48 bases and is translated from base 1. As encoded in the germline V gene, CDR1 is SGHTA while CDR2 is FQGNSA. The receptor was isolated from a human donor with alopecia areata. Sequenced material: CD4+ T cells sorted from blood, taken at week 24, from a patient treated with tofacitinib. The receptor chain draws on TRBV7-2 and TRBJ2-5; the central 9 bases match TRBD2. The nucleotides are TGTGCCAGCAGCTCCGTTAGCGGGAGCGGGGGGGAGACCCAGTACTTC. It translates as CASSSVSGSGGETQYF.